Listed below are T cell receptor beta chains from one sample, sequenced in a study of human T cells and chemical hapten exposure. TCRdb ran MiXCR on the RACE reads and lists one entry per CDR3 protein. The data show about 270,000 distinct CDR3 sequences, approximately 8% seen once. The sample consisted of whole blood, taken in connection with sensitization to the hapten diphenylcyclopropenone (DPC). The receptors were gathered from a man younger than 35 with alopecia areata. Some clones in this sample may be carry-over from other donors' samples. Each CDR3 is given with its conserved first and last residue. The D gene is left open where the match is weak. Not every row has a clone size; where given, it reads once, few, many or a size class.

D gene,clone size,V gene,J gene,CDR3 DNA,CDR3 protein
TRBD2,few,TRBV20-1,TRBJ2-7,TGCAGTGCTGGGCTAGCGGGGGCTACGTACGAGCAGTACTTC,CSAGLAGATYEQYF
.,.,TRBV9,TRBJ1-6,TGTGCCAGCAGCGTAGCTTCCTCCGGGACATTGTCTTCACCCCTCCACTTT,CASSVASSGTLSSPLHF
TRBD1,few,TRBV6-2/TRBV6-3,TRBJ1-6,TGTGCCAGCAATCGGTCAGGGGGAATTGGTAATTCACCCCTCCACTTT,CASNRSGGIGNSPLHF
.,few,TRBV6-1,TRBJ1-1,TGTGCCAACTTCCAGGTTTCGGCTGAAGCTTTCTTT,CANFQVSAEAFF
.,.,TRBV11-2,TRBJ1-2,TGTGCCAGCAGCAGCTACAAGGGACAAATTTCTAACTATGGCTACACCTTC,CASSSYKGQISNYGYTF
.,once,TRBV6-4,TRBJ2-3,TGTGCCAGCAGCGAGAGCAGCGGACACACCACAGATACGCAGTATTTT,CASSESSGHTTDTQYF
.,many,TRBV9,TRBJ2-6,TGTGCCAGCAGCTTAGGACCGACGTCTGGGGCCAACGTCCTGACTTTC,CASSLGPTSGANVLTF
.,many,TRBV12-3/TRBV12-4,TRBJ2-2,TGTGCCAGCAGGCAGAGAGTCGGGGAGCTGTTTTTT,CASRQRVGELFF
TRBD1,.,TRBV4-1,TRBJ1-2,TGCGCCAGCAGCCAAACGGTCGGGACAGTCATCGGGGTAACTAATGGCTACACCTTC,CASSQTVGTVIGVTNGYTF
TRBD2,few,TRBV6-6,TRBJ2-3,TGTGCCAGCAGTGACCTATTGCGGGGGGGCCAAGATACGCAGTATTTT,CASSDLLRGGQDTQYF
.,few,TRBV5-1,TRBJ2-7,TGCGCCAGCAGCGAGACCCTGAGTAGCTCCTACGAGCAGTACTTC,CASSETLSSSYEQYF
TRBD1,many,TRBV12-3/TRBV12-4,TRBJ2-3,TGTGCCAGCAGTTGGACGGGGACAGGGTCCACAGATACGCAGTATTTT,CASSWTGTGSTDTQYF
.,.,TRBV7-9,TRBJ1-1,TGTGCCAGCAGCTCAAGTGGCGGGGAGAACACTGAAGCTTTCTTT,CASSSSGGENTEAFF
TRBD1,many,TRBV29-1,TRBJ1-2,TGCAGCACAGGACAGGGCTATGGCTACACCTTC,CSTGQGYGYTF
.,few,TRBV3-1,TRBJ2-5,TGTGCCAGCAGCCCCCAAACTGGACGCCACCAAGAGACCCAGTACTTC,CASSPQTGRHQETQYF
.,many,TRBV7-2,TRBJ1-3,TGTGCCAGCAGCTCCCAGGCTCGCTCTGGAAACACCATATATTTT,CASSSQARSGNTIYF
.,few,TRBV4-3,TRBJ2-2,TGCGCCAGCAGCCAAAGCGCAGGGTCCGGGGAGCTGTTTTTT,CASSQSAGSGELFF
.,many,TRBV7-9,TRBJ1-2,TGTGCCAGCAGCATAGGCCCGACACGGCTCGCTTATGGCTACACCTTC,CASSIGPTRLAYGYTF